This entry concerns a single T cell receptor beta chain. The entry originates in a study of blood T cell repertoires in COVID-19. The wider study: The analysed material was cDNA or gDNA that came from T cells, B-cell-depleted T cells, or PBMCs.

Ages ranged from about 18 to 100 years, with residence in fewer than 25 US areas. Donors in Cohort 3 who had recovered were those with two negative PCRs, healthcare professional clearance, or resolution of their symptoms. Trimming removed 4 bases from V and 2 bases from J, with 13 bases in between. CDR1 and CDR2 (germline): LGHDT, YNNKEL (reference sequence). The CDR3 runs 15 residues. The authors' processing: How many nucleated cells were present was estimated from reference gene primer amplification. The data were produced by immunoSEQ multiplex PCR, yet TCRdb's version contains in-frame clones alone and is incomplete. The DNA was the basis for D and trimming; V, J and clone size are from that table. The sample carries hundreds of thousands of clones, around nine tenths recorded once.

Sequencing input: PBMCs or T cells enriched from blood (not recorded which). The source is a woman aged 50 to 65 who had recovered from COVID-19. V and J are TRBV3-1 (or the pseudogene TRBV3-2) and TRBJ2-3; weak D call: TRBD1 (5 bases). The CDR3, as DNA: TGTGCCAGCAGCCCAGGTCTGGACACCACAGATACGCAGTATTTT. Its protein is CASSPGLDTTDTQYF.